This section outlines one TCR beta chain sequence together with its context. Its cognate antigen is unknown. This sample stems from a study of blood T cells in healthy people across ages. It was with a sample-barcoded 5' primer and a J-beta primer mix that a second PCR of roughly 6 to 11 cycles was run. Carrying 12 random nucleotides, a template-switch adaptor labeled each individual cDNA molecule. MiXCR, applied by TCRdb to the 5' RACE reads, yields one record per CDR3 protein. Of about 730,000 distinct CDR3 sequences in the sample, approximately 39% were seen once. A minimum of 6 micrograms of total RNA was extracted per sample. V was clipped by 5 bases and J by 5 bases; unmatched bases: 9. This CDR3 spans 16 amino acids. Germline assignment: CDR1 MNHNY and CDR2 SVGAGI (reference sequence). Study results and limitations: Possibly, changes in expanded clonotypes were confounded because donor CMV status was unknown. In older individuals, TCR beta diversity per million T cells was lower, falling roughly linearly with age.

The clonotype comes from a woman aged 55-69 years in good health. V is TRBV6-6 and J is TRBJ1-5; 10 bases are shared with TRBD1. The sequencing sample was made of blood. CDR3 coding DNA: TGTGCCAGCAGTGGGACGGACAGGGGGTATTATCAGCCCCAGCATTTT. Translated: CASSGTDRGYYQPQHF.